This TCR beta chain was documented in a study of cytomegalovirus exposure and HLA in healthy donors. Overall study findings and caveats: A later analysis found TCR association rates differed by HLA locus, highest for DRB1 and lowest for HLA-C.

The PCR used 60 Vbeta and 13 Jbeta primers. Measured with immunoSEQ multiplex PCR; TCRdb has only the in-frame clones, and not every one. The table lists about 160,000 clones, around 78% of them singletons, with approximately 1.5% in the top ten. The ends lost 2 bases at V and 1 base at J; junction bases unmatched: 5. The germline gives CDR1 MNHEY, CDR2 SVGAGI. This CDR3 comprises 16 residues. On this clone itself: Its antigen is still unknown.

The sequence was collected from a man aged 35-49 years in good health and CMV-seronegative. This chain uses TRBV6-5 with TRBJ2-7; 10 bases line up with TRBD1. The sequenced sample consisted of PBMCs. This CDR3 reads CASSYRDRGSSYEQYF. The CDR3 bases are TGTGCCAGCAGTTACCGGGACAGGGGAAGTTCCTACGAGCAGTACTTC.